In its sample, the clone carrying this TCR beta chain was seen a few times. The antigen is unknown. Germline is not matched at one junction end, which may reflect a read error. This CDR3 spans 17 amino acids. Germline CDR1 is SGHDN and CDR2 is FVKESK. TCRdb used MiXCR to reprocess the PCR reads, holding one entry per CDR3 protein. This table has about half a million distinct CDR3 sequences, roughly 26% appearing once. This entry is derived from a study of molecular identifiers for immune sequencing clone quantification. Study conclusions and caveats: Under 1% of molecules in naive cells, but over 97% of effector molecules, belonged to clones above 20 RNA copies.

Naive CD8 libraries used about 20,000 to 1,100,000 sorted cells and 10%, 30% or 50% RNA. The chain carries TRBV14 and TRBJ2-2, with TRBD2 identical over 10 bases. The sequencing input was naive CD8+ T cells from blood, with Jurkat cell RNA spiked in. Subset in this sample: FACS-sorted CD8+CD4-CCR7+CD45RA+ naive T cells. The origin of this receptor is a human donor in good health. Some libraries in this study had Jurkat cell RNA spiked in. CDR3 residues: CVSSQESGRENTGELFF. The DNA for the CDR3 is TGTGTCAGCAGCCAAGAGAGCGGGAGGGAGAACACCGGGGAGCTGTTTTTT. Drawing the rest from reference TRBV14 and TRBJ2-2, the complete variable domain is EAGVTQFPSHSVIEKGQTVTLRCDPISGHDNLYWYRRVMGKEIKFLLHFVKESKQDESGMPNNRFLAERTGGTYSTLKVQPAELEDSGVYFCVSSQESGRENTGELFFGEGSRLTVL.